The 15 T cell receptor beta chains listed next were all sequenced from one sample in a study of OX40 agonist ivuxolimab in advanced cancers. Assay: immunoSEQ multiplex PCR; the TCRdb copy retains only in-frame clones and omits some. The sample contains around 70,000 clones, about 79% of which appear only once. The sample was CD4+ or CD8+ T cells sorted from blood, taken in a trial of the OX40 agonist ivuxolimab. All receptors derive from an adult with an advanced solid tumor such as melanoma, head and neck, liver or kidney cancer.

V is TRBV7-2 and J is TRBJ2-1; 7 bases match TRBD1. In germline, CDR1 is SGHTA, CDR2 FQGNSA. J was trimmed by 0 bases and V by 5 bases; bases with no gene match: 4. The CDR3 extends over 15 amino acids. The CDR3 reads CASSMDRSSYNEQFF. The CDR3 bases are TGTGCCAGCAGCATGGACAGGAGCTCCTACAATGAGCAGTTCTTC. Full variable domain (remainder filled in from reference TRBV7-2 and TRBJ2-1): GAGVSQSPSNKVTEKGKDVELRCDPISGHTALYWYRQSLGQGLEFLIYFQGNSAPDKSGLPSDRFSAERTGGSVSTLTIQRTQQEDSAVYLCASSMDRSSYNEQFFGPGTRLTVL.

To note about this clone: The sample holds other DNA sequences that translate to the same CDR3. V gene TRBV6-6 combines with J gene TRBJ1-1, with 9 bases identical to TRBD1. CDR1 is MNHNY, CDR2 SVGAGI, per germline (reference sequence). The CDR3 is 14 amino acids. The V gene end was trimmed by 8 bases and the J gene end by 9 bases; junction bases not matched to a gene: 13. The CDR3 DNA is TGTGCCAGCGGGACAGGGTTCGATTTGGTGCAAGCTTTCTTT. This codes for CASGTGFDLVQAFF.

The chain couples TRBV7-9 to TRBJ2-5, with TRBD1 identical over 9 bases. Germline V lookup: CDR1 SEHNR, CDR2 FQNEAQ (reference sequence). V lost 3 bases to trimming and J lost 1 base; unmatched junction nucleotides: 3. This CDR3 has 15 residues. CDR3 coding DNA: TGTGCCAGCAGCTTTCCGGACAGGGGCCAAGAGACCCAGTACTTC. Protein: CASSFPDRGQETQYF.

V usage is TRBV6-5 and J usage is TRBJ1-2; D perhaps matches TRBD1 (6 bases). CDR1 and CDR2 from the germline V gene are MNHEY and SVGAGI. Trimming left V 6 bases short and J 4 bases short, with 12 bases between. The CDR3 runs to 13 residues. The CDR3, as DNA: TGTGCCAGCAGCTTGGACAGATTCTATGGCTACACCTTC. It yields the protein CASSLDRFYGYTF.

In DNA form, the CDR3 reads TGTGCCAGCAGCTTGTTCAGCTCCTATAATTCACCCCTCCACTTT. This translates into CASSLFSSYNSPLHF. This chain uses TRBV5-6 with TRBJ1-6, with D hard to call. The germline V and J ends were trimmed by 1 base and 0 bases, with 5 bases remaining between them. The germline CDR1 and CDR2 sequences are SGHDT and YYEEEE. The CDR3 sequence is 15 residues long.

The V call is TRBV6-5, the J call TRBJ2-7; possibly TRBD2 for D (5 bases). This CDR3 is built from 11 residues. V was clipped by 10 bases and J by 2 bases, with 9 bases between them. From germline, CDR1 is MNHEY and CDR2 SVGAGI. The CDR3: CATRGAYEQYF. The DNA for the CDR3 is TGTGCCACCCGGGGTGCCTACGAGCAGTACTTC.

This clone was counted once. V gene TRBV18 combines with J gene TRBJ1-3; the D is unclear. CDR1 KGHSH and CDR2 LQKENI come from the germline V gene. V dropped 3 bases and J dropped 0 bases, with 15 bases sitting between them. This CDR3 is 17 amino acids long. CDR3 coding DNA: TGTGCCAGCTCACCCGCAGGAACTCTAAACTCTGGAAACACCATATATTTT. It encodes CASSPAGTLNSGNTIYF.

This sequence joins TRBV5-6 and TRBJ1-4, with D possibly matching TRBD1 (5 bases). The CDR3 length is 15 residues. CDR1 and CDR2 (germline): SGHDT, YYEEEE. V lost 0 bases to trimming and J lost 7 bases, with 13 bases between them. The CDR3, as DNA: TGTGCCAGCAGCTTGGGAAGGGGAGGCGGTGAAAAACTGTTTTTT. Its protein product is CASSLGRGGGEKLFF.

The chain uses TRBV6-5 and TRBJ2-7, with D possibly matching TRBD2 (7 bases). The V end was cut by 6 bases, the J end by 1 base, with 16 bases between. This CDR3 has 15 residues. CDR1 is MNHEY, CDR2 SVGAGI, per germline. The CDR3 here is CASSPPGGRSYEQYF. CDR3 DNA sequence: TGTGCCAGCAGCCCGCCGGGGGGCAGGTCCTACGAGCAGTACTTC.

Note on this clone: Sequence at one end of the junction differs from germline and may be a read error. The genes are TRBV2 and TRBJ2-7; no firm D call. Germline V lookup: CDR1 SNHLY, CDR2 FYNNEI. CDR3 size: 12 residues. The CDR3 is CASSAGIATGHF. In DNA, the CDR3 is TGTGCCAGCAGTGCAGGTATCGCGACTGGGCACTTC. The complete variable domain, with remaining parts taken from reference TRBV2 and TRBJ2-7, reads EPEVTQTPSHQVTQMGQEVILRCVPISNHLYFYWYRQILGQKVEFLVSFYNNEISEKSEIFDDQFSVERPDGSNFTLKIRSTKLEDSAMYFCASSAGIATGHFGPGTRLTVT.

The rearrangement links TRBV5-1 to TRBJ2-1; a weak D match, TRBD1 (6 bases). The V and J ends lost 0 bases and 5 bases respectively, with 15 bases between them. The CDR3 extends over 16 amino acids. CDR1 and CDR2 (germline): SGHRS, YFSETQ. CDR3 sequence: CASSLAQSGAHNEQFF. CDR3 in DNA: TGCGCCAGCAGCTTGGCCCAGTCAGGGGCCCACAATGAGCAGTTCTTC.

This chain connects TRBV5-4 to TRBJ1-1; a possible D gene is TRBD1 (6 bases). The V gene lost 6 bases and the J gene lost 7 bases, with 19 bases spanning the gap. Looked up from germline, CDR1 is SGHNT and CDR2 is YYREEE (reference sequence). The CDR3 spans 14 residues. Here the CDR3 reads CASTSDRLIGEAFF. The CDR3 DNA follows: TGTGCCAGCACCTCTGACAGGTTAATTGGTGAAGCTTTCTTT.

This chain uses TRBV7-2 with TRBJ1-6, with D maybe TRBD1 (5 bases). This CDR3 is 15 amino acids long. Trimming left V 5 bases short and J 7 bases short, with 15 bases between. Germline-derived CDR1 and CDR2 are SGHTA and FQGNSA. CDR3 protein: CASSLVLGVNSPLHF. CDR3 nucleotides: TGTGCCAGCAGCCTGGTTTTGGGGGTAAATTCACCCCTCCACTTT.

The rearrangement uses TRBV6-5 and TRBJ1-5, with 7 bases lining up with TRBD1. CDR1 MNHEY and CDR2 SVGAGI come from the germline V gene. CDR3 length: 14 amino acids. V shed 6 bases and J 7 bases; nucleotides not matched to a gene: 9. CDR3 loop: CASRLNRGLQPQHF. CDR3 bases: TGTGCCAGCAGACTAAACAGGGGCCTCCAGCCCCAGCATTTT.

V usage is TRBV19 and J usage is TRBJ2-3, with 8 positions matching TRBD2. Germline values: CDR1 LNHDA, CDR2 SQIVND (reference sequence). J was trimmed by 0 bases and V by 4 bases; bases with no gene match: 6. The CDR3 extends over 16 amino acids. CDR3 protein: CASSTGSGVSTDTQYF. The CDR3 coding sequence is TGTGCCAGTAGTACGGGTAGCGGGGTTAGCACAGATACGCAGTATTTT.